This TCR beta chain was captured in a study of T cell repertoires in urothelial bladder cancer (dated by TCRdb to between 2019 and 2020). Regarding the study in general: Of the 12 resected lesions, three were clinical stage cT0, three were cTa, three were cT1, and three were cT2 or greater. TCR repertoire clonality in bladder tumors was compared with TCR repertoire clonality in benign bladder inflammation. About twelve patients with bladder lesions who were undergoing transurethral resection were prospectively identified. A total of approximately twelve resected bladder lesions, made up of urothelial carcinoma (UC+) and benign (UC-) specimens, were studied. Findings and caveats that apply to the study as a whole: Median tumor infiltrating lymphocyte percentage was approximately 2.2% in carcinoma specimens and approximately 13% in benign specimens. A single T-cell clone reached up to roughly 15% of infiltrating lymphocytes in carcinoma specimens, compared with 2% to 2.5% in benign specimens. Urothelial carcinoma specimens had fewer T cells than benign specimens, with medians of 5,569 and 25,872.

The CDR3 covers 12 residues, taking in both the cysteine and the phenylalanine. The entry retains the CDR3 DNA only, 36 bases that are in frame from base 1. Via the germline V gene (reference sequence), CDR1 is SGHAT and CDR2 FQDESV. At the junction V is shortened by 1 base and J by 1 base, with 1 base in between. Specimens of bladder lesions were obtained during transurethral resection and kept at -80C. DNA was isolated from bladder specimens obtained during transurethral resection. Judged by its sample share, this clone qualifies as medium-sized (0.01 to 0.1%). No cognate antigen has been identified for it. Base-call qualities are not available, and no considerably larger clone is one nucleotide away. The immunoSEQ assay was used to sequence the CDR3 region of the TCR beta chain. On the study's bioinformatics: For every specimen, the T-cell fraction, clonal dominance and maximum TCR clone frequency were calculated. TCRdb mirrors the immuneACCESS table, restricted to in-frame sequences. Some clones are absent from its copies; in checked studies, under half trace to an unresolved V gene, and the reason for the others is unknown. V and J calls and clone size are given by that table; D and trimming were obtained from the DNA. Counted in this sample were 6,800 or so clones; over 55% of them appeared once. Clones ranked in the top ten supply 9.5% to 15% of the sample.

The sequencing input was tumor-infiltrating cells from bladder cancer. The rearranged chain carries TRBV11-1 and TRBJ2-5; the D gene cannot be resolved reliably. This TCR was sampled from a human donor with urothelial carcinoma. The nucleotide sequence reads as follows: TGTGCCAGCAGCTTAGTCCAAGAGACCCAGTACTTC. This codes for CASSLVQETQYF.